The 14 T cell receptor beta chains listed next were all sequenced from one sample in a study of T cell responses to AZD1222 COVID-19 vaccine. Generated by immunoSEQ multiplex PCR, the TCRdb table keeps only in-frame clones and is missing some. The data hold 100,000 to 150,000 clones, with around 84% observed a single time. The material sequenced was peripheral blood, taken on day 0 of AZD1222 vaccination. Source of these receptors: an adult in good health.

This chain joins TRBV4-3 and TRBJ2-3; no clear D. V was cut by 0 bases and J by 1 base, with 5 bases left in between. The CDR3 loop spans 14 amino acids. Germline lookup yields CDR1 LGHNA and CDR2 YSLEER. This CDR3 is CASSQDVRTDTQYF. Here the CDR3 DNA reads TGCGCCAGCAGCCAAGATGTTCGCACAGATACGCAGTATTTT.

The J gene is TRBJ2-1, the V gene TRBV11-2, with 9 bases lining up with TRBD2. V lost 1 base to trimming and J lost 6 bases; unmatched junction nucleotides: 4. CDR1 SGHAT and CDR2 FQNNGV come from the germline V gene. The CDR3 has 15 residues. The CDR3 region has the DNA TGTGCCAGCAGCTTAGTTGCGGGGGGGTTCAATGAGCAGTTCTTC. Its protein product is CASSLVAGGFNEQFF.

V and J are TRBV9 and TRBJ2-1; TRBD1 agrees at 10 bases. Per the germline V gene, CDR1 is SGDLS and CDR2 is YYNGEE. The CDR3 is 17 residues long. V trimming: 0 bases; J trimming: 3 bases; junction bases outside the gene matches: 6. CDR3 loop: CASSVASGQGLYNEQFF. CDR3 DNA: TGTGCCAGCAGCGTAGCCTCGGGACAGGGGCTCTACAATGAGCAGTTCTTC.

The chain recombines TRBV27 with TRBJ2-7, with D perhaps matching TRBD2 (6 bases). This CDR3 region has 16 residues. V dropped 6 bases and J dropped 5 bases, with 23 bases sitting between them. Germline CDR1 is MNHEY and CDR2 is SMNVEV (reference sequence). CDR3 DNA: TGTGCCAGCAGACCTGGGGGGTGGTCCCCTTCTCACGAGCAGTACTTC. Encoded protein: CASRPGGWSPSHEQYF.

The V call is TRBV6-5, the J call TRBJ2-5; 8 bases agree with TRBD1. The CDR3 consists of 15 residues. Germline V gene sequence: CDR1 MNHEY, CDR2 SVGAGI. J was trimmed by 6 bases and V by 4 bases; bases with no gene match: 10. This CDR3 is CASSSSAPGGQTQYF. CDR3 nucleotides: TGTGCCAGCAGTTCCTCAGCCCCAGGGGGCCAGACCCAGTACTTC.

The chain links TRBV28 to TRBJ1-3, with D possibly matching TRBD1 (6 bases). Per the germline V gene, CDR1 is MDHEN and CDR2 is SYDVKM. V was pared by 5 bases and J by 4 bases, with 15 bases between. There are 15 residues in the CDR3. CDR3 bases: TGTGCCAGCAGTCCCCGGACAGTTGTCGGAAACACCATATATTTT. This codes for CASSPRTVVGNTIYF.

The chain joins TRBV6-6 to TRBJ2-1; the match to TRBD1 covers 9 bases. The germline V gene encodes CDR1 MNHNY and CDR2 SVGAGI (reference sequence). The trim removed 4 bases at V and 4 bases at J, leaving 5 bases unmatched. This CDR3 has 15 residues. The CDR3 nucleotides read TGTGCCAGCAGTTCCCCCGGGACAGGGTACAATGAGCAGTTCTTC. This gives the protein CASSSPGTGYNEQFF.

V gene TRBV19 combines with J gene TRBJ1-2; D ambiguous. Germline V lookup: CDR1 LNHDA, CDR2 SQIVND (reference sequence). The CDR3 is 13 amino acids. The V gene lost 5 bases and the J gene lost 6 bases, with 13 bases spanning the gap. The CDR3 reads CASSRALTDGYTF. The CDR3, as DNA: TGTGCCAGTAGTCGAGCCCTAACCGATGGCTACACCTTC. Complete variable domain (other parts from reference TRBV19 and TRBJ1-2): DGGITQSPKYLFRKEGQNVTLSCEQNLNHDAMYWYRQDPGQGLRLIYYSQIVNDFQKGDIAEGYSVSREKKESFPLTVTSAQKNPTAFYLCASSRALTDGYTFGSGTRLTVV.

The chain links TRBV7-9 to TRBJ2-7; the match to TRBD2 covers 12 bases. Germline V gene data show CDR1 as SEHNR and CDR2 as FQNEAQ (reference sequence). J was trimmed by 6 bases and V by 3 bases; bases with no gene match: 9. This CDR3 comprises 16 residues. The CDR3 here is CASSLMGTSGGLEQYF. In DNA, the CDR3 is TGTGCCAGCAGCTTGATGGGTACTAGCGGGGGGCTCGAGCAGTACTTC.

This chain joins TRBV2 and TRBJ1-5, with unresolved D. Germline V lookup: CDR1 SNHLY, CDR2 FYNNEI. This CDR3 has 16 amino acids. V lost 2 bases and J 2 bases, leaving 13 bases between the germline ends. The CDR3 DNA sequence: TGTGCCAGCAGTGAATCACACGGGAGGGGCAATCAGCCCCAGCATTTT. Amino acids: CASSESHGRGNQPQHF.

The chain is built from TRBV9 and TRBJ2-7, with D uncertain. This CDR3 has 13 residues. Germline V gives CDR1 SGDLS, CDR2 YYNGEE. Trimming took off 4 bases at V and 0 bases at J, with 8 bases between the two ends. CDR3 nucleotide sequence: TGTGCCAGCAGCCGCAGTGGCTCCTACGAGCAGTACTTC. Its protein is CASSRSGSYEQYF.

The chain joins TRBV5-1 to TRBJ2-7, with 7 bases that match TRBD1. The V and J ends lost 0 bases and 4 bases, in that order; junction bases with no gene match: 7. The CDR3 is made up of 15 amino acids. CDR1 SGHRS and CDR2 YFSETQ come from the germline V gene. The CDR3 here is CASSLGQGPMYEQYF. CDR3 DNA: TGCGCCAGCAGCTTGGGACAGGGACCCATGTACGAGCAGTACTTC.

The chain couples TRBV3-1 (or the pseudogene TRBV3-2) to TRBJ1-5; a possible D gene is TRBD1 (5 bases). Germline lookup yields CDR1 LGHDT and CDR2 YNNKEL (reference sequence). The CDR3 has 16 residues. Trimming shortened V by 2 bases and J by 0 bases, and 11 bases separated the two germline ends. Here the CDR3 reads CASSQRGVDSNQPQHF. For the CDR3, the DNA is TGTGCCAGCAGCCAACGGGGGGTGGATAGCAATCAGCCCCAGCATTTT.

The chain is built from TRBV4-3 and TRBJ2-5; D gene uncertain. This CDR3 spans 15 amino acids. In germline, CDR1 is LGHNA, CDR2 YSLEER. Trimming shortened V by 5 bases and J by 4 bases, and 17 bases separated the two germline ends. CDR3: CASSKGGVGLETQYF. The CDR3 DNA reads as TGCGCCAGCAGCAAAGGTGGGGTAGGGTTAGAGACCCAGTACTTC.